Below, 26 T cell receptor beta chains from the same sample are listed, as sequenced in a study of shared clonotypes between healthy human individuals (dated by TCRdb to 2018 to 2021). The library was made by the immunoSEQ multiplex PCR assay. TCRdb limited this immuneACCESS table to in-frame rearrangements with V and J called. A share of clones is missing; checked studies link under half to unresolved V genes, and the rest is unexplained. The sample includes around 330,000 clones, with under 80% observed a single time. The top ten clones comprise approximately 10% of the sample. Sequencing was performed on memory CD4+ T cells sorted from blood. The cell subset or site label for this specimen denotes: CD45RA-negative fraction. These receptors were collected from a man younger than 40 in good health.

The rearrangement uses TRBV7-6 and TRBJ2-1; 11 bases line up with TRBD2. The CDR3 has 15 residues. Germline CDR1 reads SGHVS; CDR2 reads FNYEAQ. V shed 3 bases, J shed 5 bases, and the junction held 3 bases outside the gene matches. The CDR3: CASSFTSGSDNEQFF. The CDR3 DNA sequence: TGTGCCAGCAGCTTTACTAGCGGGAGCGACAATGAGCAGTTCTTC.

This clone was recorded at least ten times. The chain links TRBV25-1 to TRBJ2-7; D is unclear. This CDR3 comprises 12 residues. Trimming left V 2 bases short and J 12 bases short, with 14 bases between. Germline V gives CDR1 MGHDK, CDR2 SYGVNS. Written as DNA, the CDR3 is TGTGCCAGCAGTGAAGTCGCGTCCTTCCCGTACTTC. Its translation: CASSEVASFPYF.

This clone was counted a few times. Other DNA sequences in this sample translate to the same CDR3. CDR3 region: CASGLAGVNEQFF. Here the CDR3 DNA reads TGTGCTAGTGGTTTAGCAGGGGTGAATGAGCAGTTCTTC. This chain uses TRBV12-5 with TRBJ2-1; D perhaps matches TRBD1 (6 bases). Germline CDR1 and CDR2: LGHNT and FRNRAP. Trimming pared 3 bases from V and 7 bases from J, leaving 10 bases between. The CDR3 is 13 amino acids.

V gene TRBV28 combines with J gene TRBJ2-1; possibly TRBD2 for D (6 bases). Trimming removed 8 bases from V and 9 bases from J, with 23 bases in between. The CDR3 contains 15 residues. Germline V gene lookup returns CDR1 MDHEN and CDR2 SYDVKM. The CDR3 spells CASSAGTLGPAEQFF. CDR3 DNA sequence: TGTGCCAGCTCCGCCGGGACTTTGGGACCGGCTGAGCAGTTCTTC.

The chain recombines TRBV5-1 with TRBJ2-5; perhaps TRBD1 as D (5 bases). The V gene's germline CDR1 is SGHRS and CDR2 YFSETQ. CDR3 length: 17 residues. The V end was cut by 5 bases, the J end by 2 bases, with 22 bases between. The DNA of the CDR3 is TGCGCCAGCAGATCCACCCCGAAACTGACAGAACAAGAGACCCAGTACTTC. Translating gives CASRSTPKLTEQETQYF.

The chain has TRBV28 and TRBJ2-5, with D tentatively TRBD1 (6 bases). This CDR3 region has 14 residues. The germline CDR1 and CDR2 sequences are MDHEN and SYDVKM. V was shortened by 3 bases and J by 5 bases, with 13 bases between the two germline ends. The CDR3 here is CASSFSWGRETQYF. The CDR3 DNA follows: TGTGCCAGCAGTTTCTCTTGGGGGCGGGAGACCCAGTACTTC.

The chain recombines TRBV21-1 with TRBJ2-7; whether TRBD2, the table's D call, matches the DNA was not checked. TRBV21-1 is a pseudogene locus. The CDR3 consists of 14 residues. The CDR3 here is CASIRLARAYEQYF. In nucleotides, the CDR3 is TGTGCCAGCATCCGATTAGCGAGGGCCTACGAGCAGTACTTC.

J is TRBJ2-1 and V is TRBV5-4, with 8 bases identical to TRBD2. The ends lost 0 bases at V and 6 bases at J; junction bases unmatched: 8. CDR1 and CDR2 (germline): SGHNT, YYREEE (reference sequence). The CDR3 totals 16 residues. The CDR3: CASSLDPGTSPNEQFF. CDR3 in DNA: TGTGCCAGCAGCTTGGACCCCGGGACTAGTCCCAATGAGCAGTTCTTC. Full variable domain (remainder filled in from reference TRBV5-4 and TRBJ2-1): ETGVTQSPTHLIKTRGQQVTLRCSSQSGHNTVSWYQQALGQGPQFIFQYYREEENGRGNFPPRFSGLQFPNYSSELNVNALELDDSALYLCASSLDPGTSPNEQFFGPGTRLTVL.

V gene TRBV7-8 combines with J gene TRBJ1-1; D is unresolved. Looked up from germline, CDR1 is SGHVS and CDR2 is FQNEAQ. Trimming stripped 1 base from V and 6 bases from J, with 15 bases between. The CDR3 has 15 residues. This CDR3 is CASSLVELRLAEAFF. The CDR3 DNA reads TGTGCCAGCAGCTTAGTCGAGTTGAGGCTGGCTGAAGCTTTCTTT.

This chain connects TRBV28 to TRBJ2-2; D assignment may be TRBD1 or TRBD2 (6 bases each). CDR3 length: 15 amino acids. Germline CDR1 reads MDHEN; CDR2 reads SYDVKM. V was trimmed by 2 bases and J by 4 bases, leaving 11 bases between them. CDR3 in DNA: TGTGCCAGCAGTTTACGGGGGCCGGGCACCGGGGAGCTGTTTTTT. As protein: CASSLRGPGTGELFF.

This clone appeared a single time. The genes are TRBV7-2 and TRBJ2-7; 12 bases are shared with TRBD1. Germline CDR1 and CDR2: SGHTA and FQGNSA. V lost 2 bases to trimming and J lost 4 bases; unmatched junction nucleotides: 6. This CDR3 has 16 amino acids. The CDR3 loop reads CASSLLPGQGAYEQYF. The CDR3 nucleotides are TGTGCCAGCAGCTTACTACCGGGACAGGGGGCGTACGAGCAGTACTTC.

V and J are TRBV2 and TRBJ2-3; 12 bases fit TRBD2. This CDR3 region has 13 residues. Germline assignment: CDR1 SNHLY and CDR2 FYNNEI. The CDR3 DNA reads TGTGTTTCCGGACTAGCGGGAACAGATACGCAGTATTTT. Encoded protein: CVSGLAGTDTQYF.

The chain uses TRBV6-4 and TRBJ2-2; the D gene could be TRBD1 or TRBD2 (5 bases each). The CDR3 loop spans 13 amino acids. Per the germline V gene, CDR1 is MRHNA and CDR2 is SNTAGT. Trimming stripped 3 bases from V and 6 bases from J, with 8 bases between. CDR3 nucleotides: TGTGCCAGCAGTGAAAGGGGAGCCGGGGAGCTGTTTTTT. Translated: CASSERGAGELFF.

The rearrangement links TRBV6-1 to TRBJ2-1, with TRBD1 as a possible D gene (6 bases). This CDR3 comprises 14 residues. Trimming took 7 bases from V and 4 from J, leaving 14 bases between them. Looked up from germline, CDR1 is MNHNS and CDR2 is SASEGT. The CDR3 loop reads CASTEDRIYNEQFF. The CDR3, as DNA: TGTGCCAGCACTGAGGACAGAATATACAATGAGCAGTTCTTC.

The chain carries TRBV14 and TRBJ2-7, with 8 bases lining up with TRBD2. CDR1 is SGHDN, CDR2 FVKESK, per germline. J lost 3 bases, V lost 1 base, and 8 bases had no gene match. The CDR3 contains 16 residues. CDR3 in DNA: TGTGCCAGCAGCCAAGGTGGAGCGGGGGCAAACTACGAGCAGTACTTC. It translates to CASSQGGAGANYEQYF.

The genes are TRBV14 and TRBJ2-1; 10 bases match TRBD1. The CDR3 runs 16 residues. The germline CDR1 and CDR2 sequences are SGHDN and FVKESK. V dropped 4 bases and J dropped 11; count of bases not matched to a gene: 14. CDR3 coding DNA: TGTGCCAGCAGCCCGACCTTACCACGGACAGGGGGTAAGCAGTTCTTC. It encodes CASSPTLPRTGGKQFF.

V gene TRBV7-2 combines with J gene TRBJ2-7, with TRBD2 as a possible D gene (5 bases). There are 15 residues in the CDR3. V was pared by 1 base and J by 0 bases, with 10 bases between. The germline gives CDR1 SGHTA, CDR2 FQGNSA. Here the CDR3 DNA reads TGTGCCAGCAGCTTAGTAGCGCTGAGCTCCTACGAGCAGTACTTC. This translates into CASSLVALSSYEQYF. Full variable domain (missing parts from reference TRBV7-2 and TRBJ2-7): GAGVSQSPSNKVTEKGKDVELRCDPISGHTALYWYRQSLGQGLEFLIYFQGNSAPDKSGLPSDRFSAERTGGSVSTLTIQRTQQEDSAVYLCASSLVALSSYEQYFGPGTRLTVT.

The chain uses TRBV20-1 and TRBJ2-1; TRBD2 agrees at 8 bases. Germline V gives CDR1 DFQATT, CDR2 SNEGSKA (reference sequence). Losses at the gene ends were 6 bases for V and 10 bases for J; bases not matched to a gene: 2. CDR3 length: 10 amino acids. As DNA, the CDR3 is TGCAGTGCCACTAGCGGCGAGCAGTTCTTC. It encodes CSATSGEQFF.

J is TRBJ2-2 and V is TRBV5-1; maybe TRBD2 (5 bases). Trimming stripped 0 bases from V and 6 bases from J, with 9 bases between. This CDR3 comprises 14 residues. Germline CDR1 SGHRS, CDR2 YFSETQ. The CDR3 DNA is TGCGCCAGCAGCTTGGCCGGGGTGCCCGGGGAGCTGTTTTTT. The encoded protein is CASSLAGVPGELFF.

The chain couples TRBV5-6 to TRBJ1-3, with TRBD1 as a possible D gene (5 bases). V was shortened by 0 bases and J by 2 bases, with 12 bases between the two germline ends. The CDR3 extends over 16 amino acids. Germline V lookup: CDR1 SGHDT, CDR2 YYEEEE. CDR3 in DNA: TGTGCCAGCAGCTTGGTGTCGGGGGGACCTGGAAACACCATATATTTT. Protein: CASSLVSGGPGNTIYF.

The J gene is TRBJ2-3, the V gene TRBV7-9, with D possibly TRBD1 on 5 matching bases. CDR3 size: 14 residues. From germline, CDR1 is SEHNR and CDR2 FQNEAQ (reference sequence). Trimming removed 3 bases at V and 5 bases at J, with 12 bases between. The CDR3 sequence: CASSFSGGQDTQYF. In DNA form, the CDR3 reads TGTGCCAGCAGCTTTTCAGGCGGACAAGATACGCAGTATTTT.

The chain recombines TRBV7-2 with TRBJ2-4; TRBD2 matches 10 bases. The length of the CDR3 is 16 residues. Losses at the gene ends were 5 bases for V and 8 bases for J; bases not matched to a gene: 12. The germline V gene encodes CDR1 SGHTA and CDR2 FQGNSA. The DNA of the CDR3 is TGTGCCAGCAGCGACCCCTCTAGCGGGAGTTGGGACATTCAGTACTTC. It yields the protein CASSDPSSGSWDIQYF.

This rearrangement joins TRBV18 to TRBJ2-7; tentative D call: TRBD2 (6 bases). Germline CDR1 and CDR2: KGHSH and LQKENI. This CDR3 is 14 amino acids long. The V and J ends lost 4 bases and 1 base respectively, with 11 bases between them. CDR3 loop: CASSLAGTSYEQYF. The CDR3 nucleotides are TGTGCCAGCTCACTGGCTGGGACTTCCTACGAGCAGTACTTC.

The rearrangement links TRBV11-3 to TRBJ2-3, with D uncertain. The CDR3 sequence is 14 residues long. Germline CDR1 and CDR2: SGHNT and YENEEA. V lost 5 bases and J lost 2, with 11 bases in between. CDR3 coding DNA: TGTGCCAGCAGCCTTGGGCACAACACAGATACGCAGTATTTT. This sequence encodes CASSLGHNTDTQYF.

The CDR3 nucleotides read TGTGCCAGCAGTTTAAGCGGGACACCCAATCAGCCCCAGCATTTT. Translated: CASSLSGTPNQPQHF. This chain uses TRBV27 with TRBJ1-5; the D gene is possibly TRBD1 (6 bases). The germline CDR1 and CDR2 sequences are MNHEY and SMNVEV (reference sequence). This CDR3 has 15 residues. The ends were cut back, 2 bases at V and 3 bases at J, with 11 bases in the middle.

This clone has only one observation. The chain recombines TRBV7-2 with TRBJ1-2, with D unclear. V was clipped by 5 bases and J by 13 bases, with 17 bases between them. CDR1 and CDR2 from the germline V gene are SGHTA and FQGNSA. The CDR3 contains 12 residues. CDR3 nucleotide sequence: TGTGCCAGCAGCCTTTCGAGTTGGAGGCTCACCTTC. Protein sequence: CASSLSSWRLTF.